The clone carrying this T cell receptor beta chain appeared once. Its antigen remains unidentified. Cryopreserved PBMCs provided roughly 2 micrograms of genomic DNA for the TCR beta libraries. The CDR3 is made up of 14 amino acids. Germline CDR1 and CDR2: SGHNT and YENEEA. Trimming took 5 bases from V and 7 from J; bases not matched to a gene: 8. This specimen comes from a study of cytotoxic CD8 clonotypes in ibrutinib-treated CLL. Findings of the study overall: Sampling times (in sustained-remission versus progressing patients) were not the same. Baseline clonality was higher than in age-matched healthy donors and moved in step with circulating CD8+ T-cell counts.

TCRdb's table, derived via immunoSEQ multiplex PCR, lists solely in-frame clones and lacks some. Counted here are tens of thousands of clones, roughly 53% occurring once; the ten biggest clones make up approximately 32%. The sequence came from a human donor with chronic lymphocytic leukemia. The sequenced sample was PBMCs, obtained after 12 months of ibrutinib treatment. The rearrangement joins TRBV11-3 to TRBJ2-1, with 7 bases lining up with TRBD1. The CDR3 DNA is TGTGCCAGCAGCCGGGACAGTAGGGGGAATGAGCAGTTCTTC. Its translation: CASSRDSRGNEQFF.